The next 22 T cell receptor beta chains were all read from a single sample in a study of cytomegalovirus exposure and HLA in healthy donors. The PCR had 60 Vbeta and 13 Jbeta primers. The method was immunoSEQ multiplex PCR; TCRdb's version includes in-frame clones alone and lacks a portion of them. The table shows 100,000 or so clones, with around 74% occurring only once. The specimen was PBMCs. The receptors were sampled from a man aged 30 to 39 in good health and CMV-seropositive.

The chain recombines TRBV4-2 with TRBJ1-5; D not resolved. The CDR3 covers 12 residues. V was cut by 4 bases and J by 9 bases, with 10 bases left in between. CDR1 and CDR2 from the germline V gene are LGHNA and YNFKEQ. The CDR3 coding sequence is TGTGCCAGCAGCCGAGGTGATCGGCCCCAGCATTTT. Amino acid sequence: CASSRGDRPQHF.

The chain employs TRBV7-9 and TRBJ2-7, with a weak D call TRBD2 (5 bases). Germline V gene data show CDR1 as SEHNR and CDR2 as FQNEAQ (reference sequence). CDR3 length: 12 residues. Trimming took off 5 bases at V and 3 bases at J, with 8 bases between the two ends. CDR3 sequence reads: CASSSGNYEQYF. The CDR3 region has the DNA TGTGCCAGCAGCAGCGGAAACTACGAGCAGTACTTC.

This chain joins TRBV5-6 and TRBJ2-3; TRBD2 is a possible D gene (6 bases). There are 14 residues in the CDR3. Trimming removed 0 bases from V and 1 base from J, with 6 bases in between. Germline loops: CDR1 SGHDT, CDR2 YYEEEE. The CDR3 DNA reads TGTGCCAGCAGCTTGGGCGGGGGCACAGATACGCAGTATTTT. Translated, it gives CASSLGGGTDTQYF.

This clone has more than one count but fewer than ten. CDR3 protein: CASRSGTGTEGCTF. The CDR3 coding sequence is TGTGCCAGCAGGAGTGGGACAGGGACCGAGGGATGCACCTTC. J is TRBJ1-2 and V is TRBV2; 9 bases map to TRBD1. The germline V gene has CDR1 SNHLY and CDR2 FYNNEI. V shed 6 bases, J shed 13 bases, and the junction held 15 bases outside the gene matches. CDR3 length equals 14 residues.

The chain recombines TRBV28 with TRBJ1-5; TRBD1 might be the D (5 bases). Germline loops: CDR1 MDHEN, CDR2 SYDVKM. The V gene lost 1 base and the J gene lost 6 bases, with 10 bases spanning the gap. The length of the CDR3 is 14 residues. As DNA, the CDR3 is TGTGCCAGCAGTTTATCGGGGGAGGTTCAGCCCCAGCATTTT. Translation: CASSLSGEVQPQHF.

V is TRBV6-1 and J is TRBJ2-3, with 10 bases lining up with TRBD2. The V and J ends lost 4 bases and 1 base, in that order; junction bases with no gene match: 8. This CDR3 is built from 17 residues. Germline values: CDR1 MNHNS, CDR2 SASEGT. The CDR3 region is CASSVIAGGSRTDTQYF. As DNA, the CDR3 is TGTGCCAGCAGTGTAATAGCGGGGGGCTCCCGCACAGATACGCAGTATTTT.

This chain uses TRBV5-5 with TRBJ2-7; D gene ambiguous. The CDR3 extends over 14 amino acids. Germline CDR1 and CDR2: SGHKS and YYEKEE (reference sequence). Between the trimmed V and J ends, which lost 0 bases and 1 base, there was a span of 8 bases. CDR3 residues: CASSLDPVSYEQYF. CDR3 sequence (DNA): TGTGCCAGCAGCTTGGATCCGGTGTCCTACGAGCAGTACTTC.

The chain is built from TRBV7-2 and TRBJ2-5; TRBD2 matches at 12 bases. The CDR3 length is 16 residues. Germline CDR1 SGHTA, CDR2 FQGNSA. Trimming cost V 3 bases and J 11 bases; bases outside gene matches: 13. CDR3 DNA: TGTGCCAGCAGCTTTCGACTAGCGGGGGCCCTCCGGGAGCAGTACTTC. Translated, it gives CASSFRLAGALREQYF.

As regards this clone: The same CDR3 arises from other DNA sequences in this sample as well. The rearrangement uses TRBV18 and TRBJ1-5; 7 positions match TRBD1. CDR1 is KGHSH, CDR2 LQKENI, per germline. The V gene end was trimmed by 6 bases and the J gene end by 2 bases; junction bases not matched to a gene: 4. The CDR3 totals 14 residues. The CDR3 DNA is TGTGCCAGCTCCCCTGGACAGGGCAATCAGCCCCAGCATTTT. Amino acids: CASSPGQGNQPQHF.

By sample fraction, this clone is medium-sized. The V call is TRBV5-1, the J call TRBJ2-7; the match to TRBD2 covers 8 bases. V was clipped by 2 bases and J by 6 bases; unmatched bases: 4. This CDR3 comprises 13 residues. The germline gives CDR1 SGHRS, CDR2 YFSETQ. CDR3 coding DNA: TGCGCCAGCAGCTTTACGGGGGGGCGCGAGCAGTACTTC. Encoded protein: CASSFTGGREQYF.

The V and J genes are TRBV23-1 and TRBJ1-1; D not certain. TRBV23-1 carries the ORF label, with uncertain function. CDR3 length equals 17 residues. The ends were cut back, 2 bases at V and 0 bases at J, with 16 bases in the middle. CDR3: CASSQPYSGGLNTEAFF. CDR3 nucleotide sequence: TGCGCCAGCAGTCAACCGTACAGTGGAGGGCTGAACACTGAAGCTTTCTTT.

The V call is TRBV30, the J call TRBJ2-2; TRBD2 aligns across 7 bases. This CDR3 contains 12 residues. Looked up from germline, CDR1 is GTSNPN and CDR2 is SVGIG (reference sequence). Unmatched junction bases numbered 4, after V lost 5 bases and J lost 7 bases. The CDR3 DNA reads as TGTGCCTGGGGGGGGGAAATCGGGGAGCTGTTTTTT. Translated: CAWGGEIGELFF.

This clone was detected a few times. The chain has TRBV9 and TRBJ1-1; D remains ambiguous. V dropped 4 bases and J dropped 1 base, with 14 bases sitting between them. Germline CDR1 and CDR2: SGDLS and YYNGEE. There are 15 residues in the CDR3. CDR3 in DNA: TGTGCCAGCAGCCCCAGAGGGAACGGGAACACTGAAGCTTTCTTT. Its protein product is CASSPRGNGNTEAFF.

CDR3 coding DNA: TGTGCCAGTAGTCCCGGCCGGGGACAGGGCAAAGTGGGCAATCAGCCCCAGCATTTT. Its translation: CASSPGRGQGKVGNQPQHF. The rearrangement links TRBV19 to TRBJ1-5; 9 bases align to TRBD1. From germline, CDR1 is LNHDA and CDR2 SQIVND (reference sequence). The CDR3 contains 19 residues. The junction had 16 bases not matched to a gene; V was cut back by 5 bases and J by 2 bases.

The chain is built from TRBV14 and TRBJ2-5; 7 bases fit TRBD2. The CDR3 covers 16 residues. The ends lost 2 bases at V and 2 bases at J; junction bases unmatched: 8. Germline assignment: CDR1 SGHDN and CDR2 FVKESK. CDR3 coding DNA: TGTGCCAGCAGCCAAATTGAAATCGGGGGGCAAGAGACCCAGTACTTC. This gives the protein CASSQIEIGGQETQYF.

CDR3 in DNA: TGTGCCAGTAGTACACTAGAGTTTAGTCCGCAGTATTTT. It codes for CASSTLEFSPQYF. This chain links TRBV19 with TRBJ2-3; weak D call: TRBD2 (5 bases). V gave up 4 bases and J gave up 10 bases, with 15 bases separating them. In germline, CDR1 is LNHDA, CDR2 SQIVND (reference sequence). CDR3 length: 13 amino acids.

The chain carries TRBV7-9 and TRBJ2-7; TRBD2 matches 8 bases. The V segment lost 5 bases and the J segment 5 bases; nucleotides outside the gene matches: 11. CDR1 and CDR2 from the germline V gene are SEHNR and FQNEAQ (reference sequence). The CDR3 is made up of 15 amino acids. The DNA for the CDR3 is TGTGCCAGCAGCCCCCCCCCGGGGGGGATCAACGAGCAGTACTTC. Encoded protein: CASSPPPGGINEQYF.

This clone was seen a handful of times. The chain combines TRBV7-2 with TRBJ1-3; D ambiguous. Germline V gene lookup returns CDR1 SGHTA and CDR2 FQGNSA. The V and J ends lost 6 bases and 1 base respectively, with 4 bases between them. The CDR3 runs to 12 residues. The CDR3 DNA is TGTGCCAGCAGTGTATCTGGAAACACCATATATTTT. Its protein product is CASSVSGNTIYF.

Points on this clone: The sample contains more than one DNA sequence encoding this CDR3. The chain has TRBV5-4 and TRBJ2-3; 8 bases map to TRBD2. The CDR3 runs to 15 residues. J was trimmed by 1 base and V by 0 bases; bases with no gene match: 1. Germline values: CDR1 SGHNT, CDR2 YYREEE (reference sequence). The DNA for the CDR3 is TGTGCCAGCAGCTTGGGCGGGGGGCGCACAGATACGCAGTATTTT. It specifies CASSLGGGRTDTQYF.

The sample holds one count of this clone. The V call is TRBV6-4, the J call TRBJ2-1; 7 bases match TRBD2. J lost 2 bases, V lost 4 bases, and 5 bases had no gene match. Germline V gene data show CDR1 as MRHNA and CDR2 as SNTAGT. The length of the CDR3 is 15 residues. The CDR3, as DNA: TGTGCCAGCAGTGGCGGGGGTTCCACCTACAATGAGCAGTTCTTC. It codes for CASSGGGSTYNEQFF.

The V call is TRBV4-1, the J call TRBJ2-2, with 11 nucleotides matching TRBD1. V shed 3 bases, J shed 3 bases, and the junction held 6 bases outside the gene matches. CDR1 is MGHRA, CDR2 YSYEKL, per germline. This CDR3 has 17 residues. The CDR3 protein is CASSHPGQGDDTGELFF. CDR3 DNA: TGCGCCAGCAGCCATCCGGGACAGGGGGATGACACCGGGGAGCTGTTTTTT.

The rearrangement joins TRBV15 to TRBJ1-1; maybe TRBD1 (5 bases). Germline V lookup: CDR1 LNHNV, CDR2 YYDKDF (reference sequence). V lost 0 bases, J lost 4 bases, and 9 bases lay in between. This CDR3 has 14 amino acids. CDR3 in DNA: TGTGCCACCAGCAGAGACCGGGGGACCACTGAAGCTTTCTTT. Translation gives CATSRDRGTTEAFF.